The 12 T cell receptor beta chains below come from one sample, sequenced in a study of blood T cell repertoires in COVID-19. Data came from immunoSEQ multiplex PCR; TCRdb stores just in-frame clones and leaves some out. Of about 210,000 clones listed, just over 90% are singletons. The specimen was peripheral blood. Every receptor here comes from a man aged 25-45 years with acute or convalescent COVID-19.

The chain links TRBV12-3 or TRBV12-4 to TRBJ2-5; D is ambiguous. The CDR3 is 13 residues long. Trimming left V 3 bases short and J 1 base short, with 6 bases between. CDR3 nucleotide sequence: TGTGCCAGCAGTTTCCAGGTCCAAGAGACCCAGTACTTC. Translation gives CASSFQVQETQYF.

The gene calls are TRBV7-6 and TRBJ1-5; D remains ambiguous. Germline-derived CDR1 and CDR2 are SGHVS and FNYEAQ. V lost 5 bases and J 6 bases, leaving 11 bases between the germline ends. The CDR3 totals 13 residues. CDR3 DNA sequence: TGTGCCAGCAGCCCGGCCGCGGGTCAGCCCCAGCATTTT. Amino acids: CASSPAAGQPQHF.

CDR3 DNA sequence: TGTGCCAGCATATCCCACGGGGAAGGGTACACTGAAGCTTTCTTT. Residues: CASISHGEGYTEAFF. The chain carries TRBV28 and TRBJ1-1; D gene unclear. The CDR3 loop spans 15 amino acids. The germline V gene encodes CDR1 MDHEN and CDR2 SYDVKM. Trimming removed 7 bases at V and 3 bases at J, with 18 bases between.

The rearrangement uses TRBV3-1 (or the pseudogene TRBV3-2) and TRBJ1-2, with 10 bases matching TRBD1. The junction had 7 bases not matched to a gene; V was cut back by 7 bases and J by 8 bases. Germline CDR1 reads LGHDT; CDR2 reads YNNKEL (reference sequence). The CDR3 extends over 13 amino acids. In DNA, the CDR3 is TGTGCCAGCACTACCGACAGGGGGCAAGGCTACACCTTC. This sequence encodes CASTTDRGQGYTF.

This rearrangement joins TRBV5-4 to TRBJ2-3; D gene uncertain. The CDR3 is 13 residues long. Trimming cost V 4 bases and J 3 bases, with 9 bases left between them. The germline CDR1 and CDR2 sequences are SGHNT and YYREEE (reference sequence). CDR3 protein: CASSGPPTDTQYF. The CDR3 DNA is TGTGCCAGCAGCGGGCCTCCGACAGATACGCAGTATTTT.

This chain uses TRBV4-2 with TRBJ2-5; 12 bases agree with TRBD2. This CDR3 contains 18 residues. Looked up from germline, CDR1 is LGHNA and CDR2 is YNFKEQ. The ends lost 2 bases at V and 1 base at J; junction bases unmatched: 8. This CDR3 is CASSQKKLAGGFQETQYF. The CDR3 DNA reads as TGTGCCAGCAGCCAAAAAAAACTAGCGGGGGGATTCCAAGAGACCCAGTACTTC.

The rearrangement links TRBV7-9 to TRBJ2-7; possible D gene TRBD1, 6 bases. The CDR3 sequence is 16 residues long. Per germline, CDR1 SEHNR and CDR2 FQNEAQ (reference sequence). V gave up 1 base and J gave up 4 bases, with 17 bases separating them. The CDR3 DNA sequence: TGTGCCAGCAGCTTAGGTGCAGGGGCCCTGGATTACGAGCAGTACTTC. The encoded protein is CASSLGAGALDYEQYF.

J is TRBJ2-1 and V is TRBV5-1; TRBD2 agrees at 8 bases. The ends lost 5 bases at V and 6 bases at J; junction bases unmatched: 10. This CDR3 comprises 15 residues. Germline V gives CDR1 SGHRS, CDR2 YFSETQ. The CDR3 reads CASRSPGLVSNEQFF. CDR3 DNA sequence: TGCGCCAGCAGATCCCCGGGACTAGTATCCAATGAGCAGTTCTTC. The complete variable domain, with remaining parts taken from reference TRBV5-1 and TRBJ2-1, reads KAGVTQTPRYLIKTRGQQVTLSCSPISGHRSVSWYQQTPGQGLQFLFEYFSETQRNKGNFPGRFSGRQFSNSRSEMNVSTLELGDSALYLCASRSPGLVSNEQFFGPGTRLTVL.

CDR3 amino acids: CASSLLAGQGSYGYTF. CDR3 in DNA: TGTGCCAGCAGTTTATTGGCGGGACAGGGTAGCTATGGCTACACCTTC. This chain joins TRBV28 and TRBJ1-2; 9 bases fit TRBD1. Germline V CDR1 and CDR2: MDHEN, SYDVKM. CDR3 length: 16 residues. With 1 base clipped from V and 4 bases from J, the junction kept 7 bases outside the gene matches.

This chain uses TRBV7-3 with TRBJ2-1; possibly TRBD1 for D (6 bases). CDR1 is SGHTA and CDR2 is FQGTGA in the germline V gene. The germline V and J ends were trimmed by 2 bases and 6 bases, with 8 bases remaining between them. The CDR3 is 13 residues long. CDR3 sequence (DNA): TGTGCCAGCAGCTTATTAGGGGGCAATGAGCAGTTCTTC. It codes for CASSLLGGNEQFF.

The chain carries TRBV19 and TRBJ2-1; D perhaps matches TRBD2 (6 bases). This CDR3 contains 15 residues. Germline assignment: CDR1 LNHDA and CDR2 SQIVND (reference sequence). Trimming cost V 6 bases and J 4 bases, with 16 bases left between them. CDR3 in amino acids: CASRSGGTYYNEQFF. For the CDR3, the DNA is TGTGCCAGTAGATCAGGAGGGACCTATTACAATGAGCAGTTCTTC.

The rearrangement uses TRBV5-5 and TRBJ1-2; the D gene is possibly TRBD1 (5 bases). From germline, CDR1 is SGHKS and CDR2 YYEKEE (reference sequence). CDR3 size: 16 residues. Trimming left V 0 bases short and J 1 base short, with 13 bases between. In nucleotides, the CDR3 is TGTGCCAGCAGCTTGGGGGGAAAACAGGTTAACTATGGCTACACCTTC. Translation: CASSLGGKQVNYGYTF.